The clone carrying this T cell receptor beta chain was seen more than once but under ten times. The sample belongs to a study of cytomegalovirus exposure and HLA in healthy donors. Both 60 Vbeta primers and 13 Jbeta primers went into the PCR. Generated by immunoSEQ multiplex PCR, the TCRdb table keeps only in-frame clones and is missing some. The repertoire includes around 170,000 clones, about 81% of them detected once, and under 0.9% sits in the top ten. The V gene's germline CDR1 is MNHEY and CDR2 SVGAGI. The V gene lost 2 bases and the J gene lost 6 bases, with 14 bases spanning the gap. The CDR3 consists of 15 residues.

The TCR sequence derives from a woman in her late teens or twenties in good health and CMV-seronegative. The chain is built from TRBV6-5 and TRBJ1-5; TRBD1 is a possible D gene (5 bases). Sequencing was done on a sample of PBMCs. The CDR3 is CASSYARQGSQPQHF. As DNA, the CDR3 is TGTGCCAGCAGTTACGCGAGGCAGGGAAGTCAGCCCCAGCATTTT.